This is a list of T cell receptor beta chains from one sample in a study of CD8 T cells in ankylosing spondylitis. One entry per CDR3 protein, called by TCRdb with MiXCR from the 5' RACE reads. The sample contains 160,000 or so distinct CDR3 sequences, roughly 10% of which appear only once. What was sequenced was blood, either unsorted or a sorted T cell fraction (not recorded which). These receptors were taken from a female donor with ankylosing spondylitis or in good health (not recorded which). Both conserved end residues are part of each CDR3. The D gene is left open where the match is weak. Some rows mark clone size as missing; the rest say once, few, many or name a class of expanded clone.

V gene	clone size	J gene	D gene	CDR3 DNA	CDR3 protein
TRBV20-1	.	TRBJ2-1	TRBD2	TGCAGTGCTAGAGCGTGGCTAGCGGGGGGCAATGAGCAGTTCTTC	CSARAWLAGGNEQFF
TRBV20-1	many	TRBJ1-1	.	TGCAGTGCCAGAGGAGCCGGCGTAGGCACTGAAGCTTTCTTT	CSARGAGVGTEAFF
TRBV20-1	few	TRBJ1-1	TRBD1	TGCAGTGCTAGGGGGACAGGGGATCTGAACACTGAAGCTTTCTTT	CSARGTGDLNTEAFF
TRBV9	.	TRBJ2-2	.	TGTGCCAGCAGCGTAGGTGGGGGCGCCGTCATCGGGGAGCTGTTTTTT	CASSVGGGAVIGELFF
TRBV24-1	few	TRBJ2-7	TRBD1	TGTGCCAAGTCTTGCCACTTACAGGGGCCACCCTCCTACGAGCAGTACTTC	CAKSCHLQGPPSYEQYF
TRBV20-1	.	TRBJ2-7	.	TGCAGTGCTAGGAAGTTCTCCTACGAGCAGTACTTC	CSARKFSYEQYF
TRBV7-9	many	TRBJ1-1	.	TGTGCCAGCAGCTTAAGGGACACGAACACTGAAGCTTTCTTT	CASSLRDTNTEAFF
TRBV19	.	TRBJ2-1	TRBD2	TGTGCCAGTAGCGATGGGGGAGCGGGAAGATACAATGAGCAGTTCTTC	CASSDGGAGRYNEQFF
TRBV12-3/TRBV12-4	.	TRBJ2-3	TRBD2	TGTGCCAGCAGTCTAGCGGGAGTGGCAGATACGCAGTATTTT	CASSLAGVADTQYF
TRBV30	.	TRBJ2-2	.	TGTGCCTGGAGCTGGACGGAGAACACCGGGGAGCTGTTTTTT	CAWSWTENTGELFF
TRBV12-3/TRBV12-4	many	TRBJ2-2	TRBD1	TGTGCCAGCAGTTCGACAGGGTCGGGCGGGGAGCTGTTTTTT	CASSSTGSGGELFF
TRBV6-4	.	TRBJ2-3	TRBD2	TGTGCCAGCAGTGTTCAAGCGGGAGCGGACACAGATACGCAGTATTTT	CASSVQAGADTDTQYF